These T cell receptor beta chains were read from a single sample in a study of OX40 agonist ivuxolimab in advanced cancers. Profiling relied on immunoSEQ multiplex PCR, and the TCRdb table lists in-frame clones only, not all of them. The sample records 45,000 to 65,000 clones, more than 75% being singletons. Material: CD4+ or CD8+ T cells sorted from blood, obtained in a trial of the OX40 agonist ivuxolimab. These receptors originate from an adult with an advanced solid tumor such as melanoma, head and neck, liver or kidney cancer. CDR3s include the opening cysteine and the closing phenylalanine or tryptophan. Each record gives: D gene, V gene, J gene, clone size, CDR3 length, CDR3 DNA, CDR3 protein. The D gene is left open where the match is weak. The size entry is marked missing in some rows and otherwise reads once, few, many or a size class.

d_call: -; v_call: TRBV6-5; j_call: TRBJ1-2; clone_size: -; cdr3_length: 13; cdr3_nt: TGTGCCAGCAGCCCAAGCCGGGAAGATGGCTACACCTTC; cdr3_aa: CASSPSREDGYTF
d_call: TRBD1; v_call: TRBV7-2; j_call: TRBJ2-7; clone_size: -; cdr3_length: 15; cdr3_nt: TGTGCCAGCAGCGCACCGGGACAGAGCTCCTACGAGCAGTACTTC; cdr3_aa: CASSAPGQSSYEQYF
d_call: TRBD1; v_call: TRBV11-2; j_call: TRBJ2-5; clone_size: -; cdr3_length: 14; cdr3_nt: TGTGCCAGCAGCCACAGGGGGCAGGTCGAGACCCAGTACTTC; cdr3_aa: CASSHRGQVETQYF
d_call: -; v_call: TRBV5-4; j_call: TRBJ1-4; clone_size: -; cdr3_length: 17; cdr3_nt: TGTGCCAGCAGCTCTCAGCCGGGGGGAGGGGTCTCTGAAAAACTGTTTTTT; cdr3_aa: CASSSQPGGGVSEKLFF
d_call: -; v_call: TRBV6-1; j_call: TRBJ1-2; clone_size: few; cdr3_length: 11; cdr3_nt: TGTGCCAGCAATACAGTCTCAAGCTACACCTTC; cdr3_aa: CASNTVSSYTF
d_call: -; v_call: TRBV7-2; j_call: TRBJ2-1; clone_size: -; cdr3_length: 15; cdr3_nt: TGTGCCAGCAGCTTAGAGGGGGGGAACTACAATGAGCAGTTCTTC; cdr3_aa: CASSLEGGNYNEQFF
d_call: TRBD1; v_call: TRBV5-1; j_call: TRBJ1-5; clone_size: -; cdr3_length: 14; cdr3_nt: TGCGCCAGCAGCCCAGGGACAGGCAATCAGCCCCAGCATTTT; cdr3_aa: CASSPGTGNQPQHF
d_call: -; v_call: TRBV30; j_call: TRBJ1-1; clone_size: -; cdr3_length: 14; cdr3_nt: TGTGCCTGGAGTGTAGGACAGCTATACTACGAAGCTTTCTTT; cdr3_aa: CAWSVGQLYYEAFF
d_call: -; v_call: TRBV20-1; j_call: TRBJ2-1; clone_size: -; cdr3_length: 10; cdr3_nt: TGCAGTGCCGCGGAGAATGAGCAGTTCTTC; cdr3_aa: CSAAENEQFF
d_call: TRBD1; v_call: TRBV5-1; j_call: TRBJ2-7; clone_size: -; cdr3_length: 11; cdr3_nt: TGCGCCAGCAGCTTAGGACAGGTCCAGTACTTC; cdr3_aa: CASSLGQVQYF
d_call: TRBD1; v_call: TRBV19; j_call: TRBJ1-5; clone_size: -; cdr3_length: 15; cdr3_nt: TGTGCCAGTAGTTATGGGACAGGGCTGAATCAGCCCCAGCATTTT; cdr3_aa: CASSYGTGLNQPQHF
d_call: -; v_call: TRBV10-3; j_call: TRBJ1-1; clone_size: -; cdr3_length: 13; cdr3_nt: TGTGCCATCAGTTCACAGGGGAACACTGAAGCTTTCTTT; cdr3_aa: CAISSQGNTEAFF
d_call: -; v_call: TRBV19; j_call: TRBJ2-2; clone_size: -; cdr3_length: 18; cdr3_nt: TGTGCCAGTAGTATAATAAGGGGGGTACTAGGCAGCACCGGGGAGCTGTTTTTT; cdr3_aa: CASSIIRGVLGSTGELFF
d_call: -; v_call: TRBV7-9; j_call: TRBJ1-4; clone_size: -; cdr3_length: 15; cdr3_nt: TGTGCCAGCAGCTCCCCTTGGGGGGCGGATGAAAAACTGTTTTTT; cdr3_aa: CASSSPWGADEKLFF
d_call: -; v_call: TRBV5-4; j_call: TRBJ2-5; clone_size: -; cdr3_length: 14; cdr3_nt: TGTGCCAGCCTTCCGGGCCCCGGGGGAGAGACCCAGTACTTC; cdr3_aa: CASLPGPGGETQYF
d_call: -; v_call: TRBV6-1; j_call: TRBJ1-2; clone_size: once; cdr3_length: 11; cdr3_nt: TGTGCCAGCAGCAAAGGCTATGGCTACACCTTC; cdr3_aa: CASSKGYGYTF
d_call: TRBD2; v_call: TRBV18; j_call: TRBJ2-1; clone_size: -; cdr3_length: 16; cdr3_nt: TGTGCCAGCTCACGCCGGACTAGCGGGACCTACAATGAGCAGTTCTTC; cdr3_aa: CASSRRTSGTYNEQFF
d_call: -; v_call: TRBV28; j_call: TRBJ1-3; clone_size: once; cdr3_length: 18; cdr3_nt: TGTGCCAGCCATCCGACCCCGGGCACTTTAACGGGTGGAAACACCATATATTTT; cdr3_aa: CASHPTPGTLTGGNTIYF
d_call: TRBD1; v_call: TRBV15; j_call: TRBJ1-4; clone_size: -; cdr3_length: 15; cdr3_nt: TGTGCCACCAGCACCCCTTTTGGACAGGGGACGGAACTGTTTTTT; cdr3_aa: CATSTPFGQGTELFF
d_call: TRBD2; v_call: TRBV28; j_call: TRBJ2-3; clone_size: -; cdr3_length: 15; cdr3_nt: TGTGCCAGCAGCCCCCTAGCGGGAGGGCCATATACGCAGTATTTT; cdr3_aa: CASSPLAGGPYTQYF
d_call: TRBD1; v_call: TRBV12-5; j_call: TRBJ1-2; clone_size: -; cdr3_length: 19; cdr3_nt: TGTGCTAGTGGTTTGGCACCTGAGAACCCAGGGACAGAGAAATATGGCTACACCTTC; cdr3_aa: CASGLAPENPGTEKYGYTF
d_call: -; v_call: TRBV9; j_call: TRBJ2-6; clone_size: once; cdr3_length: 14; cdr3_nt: TGTGCCAGCCGCAGGGACTCTGGGGCCAACGTCCTGACTTTC; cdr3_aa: CASRRDSGANVLTF
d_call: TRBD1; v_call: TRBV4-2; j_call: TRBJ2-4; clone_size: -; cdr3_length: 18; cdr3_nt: TGTGCCAGCAGCCAACGTACGAGGCCTGGACAGGGGGGAGGCATTCAGTACTTC; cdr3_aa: CASSQRTRPGQGGGIQYF
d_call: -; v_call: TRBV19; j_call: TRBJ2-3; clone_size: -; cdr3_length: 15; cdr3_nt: TGTGCCAGTAGTAGGGGCTTCGGGAGCACAGATACGCAGTATTTT; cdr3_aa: CASSRGFGSTDTQYF
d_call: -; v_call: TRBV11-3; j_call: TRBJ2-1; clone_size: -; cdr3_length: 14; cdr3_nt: TGTGCCAGCAGCTTGGGGCGGCCCTACAATGAGCAGTTCTTC; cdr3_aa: CASSLGRPYNEQFF
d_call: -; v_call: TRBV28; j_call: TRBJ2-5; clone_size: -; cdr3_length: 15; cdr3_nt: TGTGCCAGCAGTTTATTCGGGAACAGCCAAGAGACCCAGTACTTC; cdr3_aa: CASSLFGNSQETQYF
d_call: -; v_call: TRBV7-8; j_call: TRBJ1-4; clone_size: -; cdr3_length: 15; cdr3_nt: TGTGCCAGCAGCTCTAACCGGGGGAGGAATGAAAAACTGTTTTTT; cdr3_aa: CASSSNRGRNEKLFF
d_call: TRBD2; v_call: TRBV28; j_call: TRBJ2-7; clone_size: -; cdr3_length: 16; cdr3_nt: TGTGCCAGCAGTTCACCCCTGGGGGGGGGAAGGTACGAGCAGTACTTC; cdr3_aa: CASSSPLGGGRYEQYF
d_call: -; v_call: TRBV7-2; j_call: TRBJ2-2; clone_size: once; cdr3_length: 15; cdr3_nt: TGTGCCAGCAGCTTAGACAGGGTTCCCGCCGGGGAGCTGTTTTTT; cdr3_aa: CASSLDRVPAGELFF
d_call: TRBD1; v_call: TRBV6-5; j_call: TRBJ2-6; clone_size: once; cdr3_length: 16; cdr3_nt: TGTGCCAGCAGTTTACAGGGGGCGCTTGGGGCCAACGTCCTGACTTTC; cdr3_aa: CASSLQGALGANVLTF
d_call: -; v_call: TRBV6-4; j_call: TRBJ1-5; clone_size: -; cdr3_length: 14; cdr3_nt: TGTGCCAGCAGTGTCGACAGTAGCAATCAGCCCCAGCATTTT; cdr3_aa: CASSVDSSNQPQHF
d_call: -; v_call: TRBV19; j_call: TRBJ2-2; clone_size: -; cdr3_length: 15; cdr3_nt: TGTGCCAGTAGTATCGGAGGGGGTCGCACCGGGGAGCTGTTTTTT; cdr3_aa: CASSIGGGRTGELFF
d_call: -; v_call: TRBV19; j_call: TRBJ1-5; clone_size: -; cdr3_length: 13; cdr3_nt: TGTGCCAGTAGTATTATGAGGGAACAGCCCCAGCATTTT; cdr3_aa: CASSIMREQPQHF
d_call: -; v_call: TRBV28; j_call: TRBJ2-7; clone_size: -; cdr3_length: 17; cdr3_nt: TGTGCCAGCAGTACTAACCTCGAACTTCGGGAGTTTCGAGAGCAGTACTTC; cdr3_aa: CASSTNLELREFREQYF
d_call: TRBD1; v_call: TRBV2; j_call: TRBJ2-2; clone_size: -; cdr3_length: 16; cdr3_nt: TGTGCCAGCAGATTGGGACAGTTTCTGATCACCGGGGAGCTGTTTTTT; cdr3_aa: CASRLGQFLITGELFF
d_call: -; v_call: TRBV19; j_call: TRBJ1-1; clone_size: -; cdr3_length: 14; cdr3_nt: TGTGCCAGTAGATCCGGGACGGTGAACACTGAAGCTTTCTTT; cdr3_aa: CASRSGTVNTEAFF
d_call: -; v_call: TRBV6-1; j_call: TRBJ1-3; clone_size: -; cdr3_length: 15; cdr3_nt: TGTGCCAGCAGTAAGGGCGTCAGCTCTGGAAACACCATATATTTT; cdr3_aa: CASSKGVSSGNTIYF
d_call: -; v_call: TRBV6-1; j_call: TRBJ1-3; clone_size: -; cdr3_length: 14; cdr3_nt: TGTGCCAGCAGCCCCGGGGGGTCTGGAAACACCATATATTTT; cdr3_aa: CASSPGGSGNTIYF
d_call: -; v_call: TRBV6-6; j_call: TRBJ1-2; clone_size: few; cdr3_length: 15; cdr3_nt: TGTGCCAGCAGGTCCCGGGACCGTCATGCGGAGGGCTACACCTTC; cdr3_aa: CASRSRDRHAEGYTF
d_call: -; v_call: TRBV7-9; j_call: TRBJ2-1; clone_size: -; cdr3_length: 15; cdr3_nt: TGTGCCAGCAGCTCACAGGGGGGGCTCTACAATGAGCAGTTCTTC; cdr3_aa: CASSSQGGLYNEQFF